The 15 T cell receptor beta chains below were found in one sample sequenced in a study of identical twins. TCRdb itself ran the 5' RACE reads through MiXCR, one entry per CDR3 protein. There are 690,000 or so distinct CDR3 sequences in the sample; more than 6.5% occur only once, and about 0.98% lies in the top ten. These data were likewise used in another study, on yellow fever vaccine responses in identical twins.

Sequencing input: PBMCs. The receptors derive from a woman between 18 and 30 years old in good health.

This clonotype has only a few counts. The rearrangement links TRBV6-1 to TRBJ2-7; 9 positions match TRBD1. Trimming at V came to 7 bases and at J to 12 bases, leaving 16 bases not matched to a gene. The CDR3 is 14 residues long. The germline CDR1 and CDR2 sequences are MNHNS and SASEGT. CDR3 sequence: CASTTPGQGSFAYF. The CDR3, as DNA: TGTGCCAGCACCACTCCGGGACAGGGTTCATTTGCGTACTTC.

This clonotype was seen a few times. V usage is TRBV12-3 or TRBV12-4 and J usage is TRBJ1-2; D might be TRBD1 (5 bases). Trimming removed 5 bases at V and 9 bases at J, with 16 bases between. The CDR3 consists of 13 residues. The CDR3 region is CASSLQGAGSYTF. DNA of the CDR3: TGTGCCAGCAGTCTGCAGGGTGCTGGTAGCTACACCTTC.

This clonotype was observed a few times. This chain joins TRBV28 and TRBJ2-5; tentative D call: TRBD2 (6 bases). V lost 7 bases to trimming and J lost 2 bases, with 11 bases between them. Germline V gene sequence: CDR1 MDHEN, CDR2 SYDVKM. The CDR3 is 13 amino acids. The CDR3 DNA sequence: TGTGCCAGCAAAGGAGGGTTACAAGAGACCCAGTACTTC. Protein sequence: CASKGGLQETQYF.

This clonotype turned up a few times. The chain couples TRBV6-2 or TRBV6-3 to TRBJ2-1; TRBD2 agrees at 9 bases. From germline, CDR1 is MNHEY and CDR2 SVGEGT. The V and J ends lost 4 bases and 10 bases, in that order; junction bases with no gene match: 11. The CDR3 is 15 amino acids. The DNA for the CDR3 is TGTGCCAGCAGTTTATTTAGCGGGAGTCGGGGAGAGCAGTTCTTC. Translated: CASSLFSGSRGEQFF.

Many counts were recorded for this clonotype. This rearrangement joins TRBV7-9 to TRBJ2-2; the D gene is possibly TRBD1 (6 bases). This CDR3 spans 15 amino acids. Germline V CDR1 and CDR2: SEHNR, FQNEAQ (reference sequence). Trimming cost V 4 bases and J 2 bases, with 11 bases left between them. CDR3 bases: TGTGCCAGCAGCTCCGGGACATATAACACCGGGGAGCTGTTTTTT. This gives the protein CASSSGTYNTGELFF.

This clonotype was observed a few times. The chain uses TRBV24-1 and TRBJ2-3, with D maybe TRBD1 (5 bases). The CDR3 has 14 residues. CDR1 KGHDR and CDR2 SFDVKD come from the germline V gene. V lost 5 bases and J lost 2, with 10 bases in between. The CDR3 DNA reads as TGTGCCACCAGTGGACGACAGCTCACAGATACGCAGTATTTT. It specifies CATSGRQLTDTQYF.

The chain combines TRBV12-3 or TRBV12-4 with TRBJ2-1; D might be TRBD2 (5 bases). The V end was cut by 3 bases, the J end by 13 bases, with 13 bases between. The CDR3 is made up of 12 amino acids. The CDR3 coding sequence is TGTGCCAGCAGTTTCGGTGACTACCTCCAGTTCTTC. It translates to CASSFGDYLQFF.

This chain joins TRBV10-3 and TRBJ2-1; the match to TRBD2 covers 11 bases. CDR1 ENHRY and CDR2 SYGVKD come from the germline V gene. The CDR3 loop spans 15 amino acids. The J segment lost 3 bases and the V segment lost 6 bases, leaving 4 bases of the junction unmatched. DNA of the CDR3: TGTGCCATCAGCGCGACTAGCGGGATCTACAATGAGCAGTTCTTC. It translates to CAISATSGIYNEQFF.

This clonotype has at least ten counts. The chain is built from TRBV29-1 and TRBJ2-2; no clear D. The length of the CDR3 is 14 residues. CDR1 and CDR2 (germline): SQVTM, ANQGSEA. V lost 2 bases and J lost 2, with 9 bases in between. The CDR3 nucleotides read TGCAGCGTTGAATACTCGACCAACACCGGGGAGCTGTTTTTT. Residues: CSVEYSTNTGELFF.

V usage is TRBV7-2 and J usage is TRBJ2-2; D unresolved. The CDR3 is 14 amino acids. V was trimmed by 1 base and J by 6 bases, leaving 9 bases between them. Germline CDR1 SGHTA, CDR2 FQGNSA. The CDR3 sequence is CASSLEGLAGELFF. The CDR3 nucleotides are TGTGCCAGCAGCTTAGAAGGATTAGCCGGGGAGCTGTTTTTT.

In its sample, this clonotype was seen a few times. J is TRBJ2-2 and V is TRBV14, with 7 bases that match TRBD1. The CDR3 has 17 amino acids. J was trimmed by 1 base and V by 1 base; bases with no gene match: 6. CDR1 and CDR2 (germline): SGHDN, FVKESK. CDR3 in amino acids: CASSQVGRGKNTGELFF. DNA of the CDR3: TGTGCCAGCAGCCAAGTAGGCAGGGGGAAGAACACCGGGGAGCTGTTTTTT.

V usage is TRBV6-2 or TRBV6-3 and J usage is TRBJ2-5, with TRBD1 identical over 10 bases. CDR1 is MNHEY, CDR2 SVGEGT, per germline. This CDR3 comprises 15 residues. The ends lost 0 bases at V and 4 bases at J; junction bases unmatched: 2. The CDR3 region is CASSYSRTGGETQYF. Here the CDR3 DNA reads TGTGCCAGCAGTTACTCCCGGACAGGGGGAGAGACCCAGTACTTC.

Only a few counts were recorded for this clonotype. The chain employs TRBV7-2 and TRBJ1-6; 7 nucleotides agree with TRBD1. Germline-derived CDR1 and CDR2 are SGHTA and FQGNSA. Trimming cost V 5 bases and J 3 bases; bases outside gene matches: 4. The CDR3 extends over 15 amino acids. The CDR3: CASSMGQSYNSPLHF. As DNA, the CDR3 is TGTGCCAGCAGCATGGGACAGAGCTATAATTCACCCCTCCACTTT.

This clonotype was picked up a small number of times. The rearrangement links TRBV20-1 to TRBJ1-1; D remains unclear. The CDR3 extends over 13 amino acids. Germline V gives CDR1 DFQATT, CDR2 SNEGSKA (reference sequence). V was shortened by 6 bases and J by 1 base, with 12 bases between the two germline ends. The DNA for the CDR3 is TGCAGTGCAAAACCGGGAACGAACACTGAAGCTTTCTTT. This gives the protein CSAKPGTNTEAFF.

This clonotype was detected ten times or more. The CDR3 here is CSVEPQDAYNEQFF. In nucleotides, the CDR3 is TGCAGCGTTGAGCCCCAGGATGCCTACAATGAGCAGTTCTTC. The V call is TRBV29-1, the J call TRBJ2-1; D not resolved. V was clipped by 3 bases and J by 2 bases, with 11 bases between them. This CDR3 is 14 amino acids long. CDR1 is SQVTM, CDR2 ANQGSEA, per germline.